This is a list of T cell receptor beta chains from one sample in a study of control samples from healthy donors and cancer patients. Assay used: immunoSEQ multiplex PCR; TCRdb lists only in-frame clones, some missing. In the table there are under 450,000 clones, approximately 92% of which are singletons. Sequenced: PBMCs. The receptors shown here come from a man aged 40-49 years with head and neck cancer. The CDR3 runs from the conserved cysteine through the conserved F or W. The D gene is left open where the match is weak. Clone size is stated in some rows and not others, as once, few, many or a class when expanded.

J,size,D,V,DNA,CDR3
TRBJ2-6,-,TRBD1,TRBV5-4,TGTGCCAGCAGCGATAAACAGGGGACCAACGTCCTGACTTTC,CASSDKQGTNVLTF
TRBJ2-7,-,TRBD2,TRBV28,TGTGCCAGCAGTTTAGGGGGCGGGGGGAGGAGCTACGAGCAGTACTTC,CASSLGGGGRSYEQYF
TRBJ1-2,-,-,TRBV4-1,TGCGCCAGCAGCCAAACACGGGACTCCTATGGGTATGGCTACACCTTC,CASSQTRDSYGYGYTF
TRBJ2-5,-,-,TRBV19,TGTGCCAGTAGTCCCCTCGAAAACCAAGAGACCCAGTACTTC,CASSPLENQETQYF
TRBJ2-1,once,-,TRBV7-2,TGTGCCGGCAGCTTTCACAATGAGCAGTTCTTC,CAGSFHNEQFF
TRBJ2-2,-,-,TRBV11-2,TGTGCCAGCAGCTTAGGGGTCACCGGGGAGCTGTTTTTT,CASSLGVTGELFF
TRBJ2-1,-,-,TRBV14,TGTGCCAGCAGCCAAGTCTTCGGACAGGAGCAGTTCTTC,CASSQVFGQEQFF
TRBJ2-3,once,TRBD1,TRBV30,TGTGCCTGGAGTATTTCGGACAGGGGGTCGGTAGATACGCAGTATTTT,CAWSISDRGSVDTQYF
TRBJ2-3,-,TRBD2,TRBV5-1,TGCGCCAGCAGCTCGGGACTAGCGGGGAGCTTTACCACAGATACGCAGTATTTT,CASSSGLAGSFTTDTQYF
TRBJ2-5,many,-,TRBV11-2,TGTGCCAGCAGCTATTGGGGGGGGGCACCAGAGACCCAGTACTTC,CASSYWGGAPETQYF
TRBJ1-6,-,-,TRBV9,TGTGCCAGCAGCGTAGGGCCAGGGTGGGATTCACCCCTCCACTTT,CASSVGPGWDSPLHF
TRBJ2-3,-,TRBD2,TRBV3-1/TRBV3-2,TGTGCCAGCAGCCAAGGCAGCGGGACTAGCGGGAGTTTCACAGATACGCAGTATTTT,CASSQGSGTSGSFTDTQYF
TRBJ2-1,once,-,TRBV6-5,TGTGCCAGTTCTGGGACTCCTTTAATAAATGAGCAGTTCTTC,CASSGTPLINEQFF
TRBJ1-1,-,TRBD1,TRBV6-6,TGTGCCAGCAAGGAGGGGGCGAGGACTGAAGCTTTCTTT,CASKEGARTEAFF
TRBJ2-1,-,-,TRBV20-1,TGCAGTGCTAGTCTGAAGAGCTCCTACAATGAGCAGTTCTTC,CSASLKSSYNEQFF
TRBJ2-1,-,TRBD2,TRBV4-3,TGCGCCAGCAGCCAAGATCGAATTAGCGGGGCCGGTGCCTACAATGAGCAGTTCTTC,CASSQDRISGAGAYNEQFF